These 12 T cell receptor beta chains originate from one sample sequenced in a study of cytomegalovirus exposure and HLA in healthy donors. The PCR made use of 60 Vbeta and 13 Jbeta primers. Clones were sequenced by immunoSEQ multiplex PCR, and TCRdb holds only the in-frame ones, with some missing. This table has around 150,000 clones, roughly 88% appearing once. The specimen was PBMCs. The origin of the receptors is a man aged 45-60 years in good health and CMV-seropositive.

This chain uses TRBV27 with TRBJ1-6, with a possible D match to TRBD1 (5 bases). Trimming left V 2 bases short and J 10 bases short, with 15 bases between. Germline lookup yields CDR1 MNHEY and CDR2 SMNVEV (reference sequence). CDR3 length equals 15 residues. The CDR3, as DNA: TGTGCCAGCAGTTTAGTGGCGGACATAGACTCACCCCTCCACTTT. It specifies CASSLVADIDSPLHF.

The gene calls are TRBV10-3 and TRBJ1-1, with D perhaps matching TRBD1 (6 bases). V was cut by 4 bases and J by 11 bases, with 14 bases left in between. The CDR3 is made up of 12 amino acids. Per the germline V gene, CDR1 is ENHRY and CDR2 is SYGVKD. CDR3 coding DNA: TGTGCCATCAGTGGATTACAGGGTAGCGCTTTCTTT. Its protein product is CAISGLQGSAFF.

The genes are TRBV19 and TRBJ2-5; TRBD2 agrees at 7 bases. This CDR3 comprises 15 residues. Germline V lookup: CDR1 LNHDA, CDR2 SQIVND (reference sequence). V shed 0 bases, J shed 3 bases, and the junction held 4 bases outside the gene matches. The CDR3 is CASSIDNGLEETQYF. For the CDR3, the DNA is TGTGCCAGTAGTATAGATAACGGACTAGAAGAGACCCAGTACTTC.

The chain combines TRBV5-1 with TRBJ1-2; D uncertain. This CDR3 contains 15 residues. Between the trimmed V and J ends, which lost 1 base and 5 bases, there was a span of 15 bases. The germline V gene encodes CDR1 SGHRS and CDR2 YFSETQ. The CDR3 bases are TGCGCCAGCAGCTTGTCGGGGAAGGAAACATATGGCTACACCTTC. The encoded protein is CASSLSGKETYGYTF.

The chain combines TRBV18 with TRBJ1-4; 11 bases agree with TRBD1. The V gene end was trimmed by 5 bases and the J gene end by 8 bases; junction bases not matched to a gene: 4. The germline V gene has CDR1 KGHSH and CDR2 LQKENI. The CDR3 spans 14 residues. The DNA of the CDR3 is TGTGCCAGCTCATCCGGACAGGGGGCGGAAAAACTGTTTTTT. Its protein product is CASSSGQGAEKLFF.

This chain joins TRBV5-4 and TRBJ2-4; perhaps TRBD2 as D (6 bases). Per the germline V gene, CDR1 is SGHNT and CDR2 is YYREEE (reference sequence). Trimming shortened V by 0 bases and J by 0 bases, and 7 bases separated the two germline ends. The CDR3 has 15 amino acids. CDR3 sequence (DNA): TGTGCCAGCAGCTTGGGGGGGGTAGCCAAAAACATTCAGTACTTC. It is translated as CASSLGGVAKNIQYF.

The gene calls are TRBV6-6 and TRBJ2-1; 7 bases agree with TRBD1. The CDR3 totals 14 residues. Trimming at V came to 5 bases and at J to 2 bases, leaving 3 bases not matched to a gene. Germline V lookup: CDR1 MNHNY, CDR2 SVGAGI (reference sequence). In DNA form, the CDR3 reads TGTGCCAGCAGTAATGGACAGGCCTACAATGAGCAGTTCTTC. Its translation is CASSNGQAYNEQFF.

The V and J genes are TRBV19 and TRBJ2-1; no clear D. The CDR3 is 15 amino acids. Trimming removed 6 bases from V and 0 bases from J, with 12 bases in between. Per germline, CDR1 LNHDA and CDR2 SQIVND (reference sequence). CDR3 in amino acids: CASSLRDSSYNEQFF. CDR3 nucleotide sequence: TGTGCCAGTAGCCTACGAGATTCCTCCTACAATGAGCAGTTCTTC. Looking up the rest from reference TRBV19 and TRBJ2-1 gives the full variable domain: DGGITQSPKYLFRKEGQNVTLSCEQNLNHDAMYWYRQDPGQGLRLIYYSQIVNDFQKGDIAEGYSVSREKKESFPLTVTSAQKNPTAFYLCASSLRDSSYNEQFFGPGTRLTVL.

The chain carries TRBV5-4 and TRBJ2-1, with 7 bases aligning to TRBD1. The CDR3 has 15 residues. V trimming: 2 bases; J trimming: 3 bases; junction bases outside the gene matches: 5. Per germline, CDR1 SGHNT and CDR2 YYREEE (reference sequence). The CDR3, as DNA: TGTGCCAGCAGCTTAGGGGGCAGCAACTACAATGAGCAGTTCTTC. This sequence encodes CASSLGGSNYNEQFF.

On this clone itself: At one boundary the junction diverges from the germline segment, which might be a read error. The chain uses TRBV7-9 and TRBJ2-1; TRBD2 matches 7 bases. The germline CDR1 and CDR2 sequences are SEHNR and FQNEAQ (reference sequence). CDR3 size: 16 residues. CDR3 sequence (DNA): TGTTCCAGCAGCCCGACTAGCCGTGCCGGCTTTACAAAGCAGTTCTTC. Translating it yields CSSSPTSRAGFTKQFF.

The J gene is TRBJ2-2, the V gene TRBV7-3, with 13 bases matching TRBD2. The CDR3 length is 17 residues. Germline V CDR1 and CDR2: SGHTA, FQGTGA. Unmatched junction bases numbered 9, after V lost 5 bases and J lost 6 bases. This chain's CDR3 is CASSNRLAGGGSGELFF. The CDR3 DNA reads TGTGCCAGCAGCAACCGACTAGCGGGAGGAGGGTCCGGGGAGCTGTTTTTT.

The rearrangement links TRBV5-1 to TRBJ2-1, with 9 bases matching TRBD2. V shed 4 bases and J 6 bases; nucleotides not matched to a gene: 8. Germline-derived CDR1 and CDR2 are SGHRS and YFSETQ. The CDR3 runs 15 residues. CDR3 sequence (DNA): TGCGCCAGCAGCCCGGGGGCTAGCGGGATCAATGAGCAGTTCTTC. Its protein is CASSPGASGINEQFF.